The sample holds a few counts of the clone carrying this T cell receptor beta chain. The CDR3 sequence is 14 residues long. Germline assignment: CDR1 SGHAT and CDR2 FQNNGV. Trimming cost V 5 bases and J 5 bases, with 15 bases left between them. This sample is drawn from a study of blood T cells in healthy people across ages. The authors ran a second PCR of 7 to 11 cycles using a sample-barcoded 5' primer and a J-beta primer mix. TCRdb analysed the 5' RACE reads with MiXCR anew, one entry per CDR3 protein. The sample holds more than 600,000 distinct CDR3 sequences; 25% are singletons and the top ten take just under 9.5%. This same sample was also part of a study on T cells of mothers and their children.

The material sequenced was blood. The rearrangement uses TRBV11-2 and TRBJ2-5, with unresolved D. This sequence was found in a boy aged 10-17 years in good health. CDR3: CASSPGGRSETQYF. CDR3 nucleotide sequence: TGTGCCAGCAGCCCCGGCGGCCGCTCCGAGACCCAGTACTTC.